This TCR beta chain was sequenced for a study of prognosis after radiotherapy for stage I lung cancer. Study as a whole: Among the patients, 6 or 7 had squamous cell carcinoma and roughly eleven had adenocarcinoma. Study-level results: Unique TCR clone counts were lower following stereotactic body radiation therapy (median roughly 9,900 versus 7,200).

With two-round multiplex PCR, TCR beta CDR3 sequences were amplified from genomic DNA. For every TRBV and TRBJ gene, a specific primer was used in first-round PCR. MiXCR was run by TCRdb on the multiplex PCR reads, yielding one entry per CDR3 protein. The profile shows about 51,000 distinct CDR3 sequences, about 35% of them singletons. Only a few counts were recorded for this clonotype. The antigen remains unidentified. V shed 5 bases, J shed 12 bases, and the junction held 16 bases outside the gene matches. Germline CDR1 and CDR2: SGHTA and FQGNSA. The CDR3 runs to 15 residues. The V call is TRBV7-2, the J call TRBJ2-4; 7 bases align to TRBD1. The sample here was PBMCs, taken before or after stereotactic body radiation therapy (not recorded which). This receptor was obtained from a donor aged 50 or older with non-small cell lung cancer. CDR3 nucleotides: TGTGCCAGCAGCCCCCGGACAGGACCTCCTTTTAGTCAGTACTTC. Amino acid sequence: CASSPRTGPPFSQYF. The variable domain in full, with the rest retrieved from reference TRBV7-2 and TRBJ2-4, is GAGVSQSPSNKVTEKGKDVELRCDPISGHTALYWYRQSLGQGLEFLIYFQGNSAPDKSGLPSDRFSAERTGGSVSTLTIQRTQQEDSAVYLCASSPRTGPPFSQYFGAGTRLSVL.